A single sample is the source of the 8 T cell receptor beta chains below, sequenced in a study of early T cells in non-severe SARS-CoV-2 infection. A single record per CDR3 protein comes from TCRdb applying MiXCR to the 5' RACE reads. The data show about 36,000 distinct CDR3 sequences, more than 8% seen once. What was sequenced was whole blood. These receptors originate from an adult who was a healthcare worker with PCR-confirmed SARS-CoV-2 infection or an uninfected control (not recorded which).

The rearrangement uses TRBV9 and TRBJ1-6; possibly TRBD1 for D (5 bases). The CDR3 contains 15 residues. The V and J ends lost 4 bases and 6 bases respectively, with 14 bases between them. Germline loops: CDR1 SGDLS, CDR2 YYNGEE. The CDR3 region is CASSPRGDPNSPLHF. Written as DNA, the CDR3 is TGTGCCAGCAGCCCCCGAGGGGATCCTAATTCACCCCTCCACTTT. Supplemented by reference TRBV9 and TRBJ1-6, the full variable domain reads DSGVTQTPKHLITATGQRVTLRCSPRSGDLSVYWYQQSLDQGLQFLIQYYNGEERAKGNILERFSAQQFPDLHSELNLSSLELGDSALYFCASSPRGDPNSPLHFGNGTRLTVT.

This clonotype was observed a handful of times. This chain connects TRBV23-1 to TRBJ1-1; tentative D call: TRBD1 (6 bases). TRBV23-1 counts as an open reading frame of uncertain function. Trimming cost V 3 bases and J 3 bases, with 14 bases left between them. The CDR3 has 15 residues. The DNA of the CDR3 is TGCGCCAGCAGTCATTGCGGGGAGGGGGACACTGAAGCTTTCTTT. Translating it yields CASSHCGEGDTEAFF.

This clonotype was found a few times. The chain is built from TRBV29-1 and TRBJ2-5, with 12 nucleotides matching TRBD2. Germline V gene lookup returns CDR1 SQVTM and CDR2 ANQGSEA. The CDR3 has 13 residues. V gave up 5 bases and J gave up 5 bases; unmatched junction bases: 3. This CDR3 reads CSVRTSGAETQYF. DNA of the CDR3: TGCAGCGTTCGGACTAGCGGGGCCGAGACCCAGTACTTC.

The CDR3: CASSSAVSWEQETQYF. CDR3 nucleotide sequence: TGCGCCAGCAGCTCCGCCGTAAGTTGGGAACAAGAGACCCAGTACTTC. V and J are TRBV5-1 and TRBJ2-5, with D unclear. Germline CDR1 is SGHRS and CDR2 is YFSETQ. V was pared by 3 bases and J by 2 bases, with 17 bases between. The CDR3 is 16 amino acids. Together with reference TRBV5-1 and TRBJ2-5, the CDR3 gives the full variable domain: KAGVTQTPRYLIKTRGQQVTLSCSPISGHRSVSWYQQTPGQGLQFLFEYFSETQRNKGNFPGRFSGRQFSNSRSEMNVSTLELGDSALYLCASSSAVSWEQETQYFGPGTRLLVL.

This clonotype has only a few counts. A much larger clonotype is one base distant, so this may be a read error. The chain links TRBV20-1 to TRBJ2-7, with TRBD2 matching over 7 bases. The ends lost 3 bases at V and 0 bases at J; junction bases unmatched: 2. This CDR3 region has 13 residues. From germline, CDR1 is DFQATT and CDR2 SNEGSKA (reference sequence). The CDR3 here is CSASGRVSYEQYF. The CDR3 coding sequence is TGCAGTGCTAGTGGGAGGGTCTCCTACGAGCAGTACTTC.

This clonotype occurred a few times. The chain's CDR3 is CSAGSGTPNTGELFF. The DNA of the CDR3 is TGCAGCGCCGGGAGTGGGACTCCCAACACCGGGGAGCTGTTTTTT. The chain employs TRBV29-1 and TRBJ2-2; D perhaps matches TRBD2 (6 bases). The CDR3 contains 15 residues. The germline CDR1 and CDR2 sequences are SQVTM and ANQGSEA. V gave up 7 bases and J gave up 2 bases, with 17 bases separating them.

This clonotype occurred many times. This chain connects TRBV29-1 to TRBJ2-1; 15 bases match TRBD2. The germline CDR1 and CDR2 sequences are SQVTM and ANQGSEA. The CDR3 runs to 13 residues. After removal of 6 bases from V and 16 bases from J, the junction contained 10 bases not matched to a gene. CDR3 nucleotide sequence: TGCAGCGTCGGACTAGCGGGGGGGCCTATGGAATTCTTC. Protein product: CSVGLAGGPMEFF.

The table lists this clonotype with a few counts. The chain uses TRBV19 and TRBJ2-2; tentative D call: TRBD1 (5 bases). CDR3 length: 14 amino acids. The germline gives CDR1 LNHDA, CDR2 SQIVND (reference sequence). Trimming took off 4 bases at V and 2 bases at J, with 8 bases between the two ends. In DNA, the CDR3 is TGTGCCAGTAGTAGGGGCAGAAACACCGGGGAGCTGTTTTTT. Translation: CASSRGRNTGELFF.